This T cell receptor beta chain was identified in a study of cytomegalovirus exposure and HLA in healthy donors. Whole-study findings and limits: Cytomegalovirus-associated status was assigned to some 160 TCR beta chains.

For this clone: Its specificity is not known.

It was with 60 Vbeta and 13 Jbeta primers that the PCR ran. In the authors' methods: Unique TCR beta chains totaled 80 million to 100 million in a later count, with approximately 11 million of them shared. The assay was immunoSEQ multiplex PCR, and TCRdb's table has in-frame clones only and misses some. Clone size and the V and J calls come from that table; the DNA yielded D and trimming. The sample yields about 160,000 clones, 65% to 90% seen once. The sample consisted of PBMCs. The receptor's source is a man over 45 in good health and CMV-seropositive.

CDR3 sequence reads: CASSGPPGQEGLPNEKLFF. The CDR3 DNA reads TGTGCCAGCAGCGGCCCGCCGGGACAGGAGGGATTACCTAATGAAAAACTGTTTTTT. The rearrangement links TRBV9 to TRBJ1-4, with 8 bases matching TRBD1. After removal of 3 bases from V and 3 bases from J, the junction contained 16 bases not matched to a gene. Germline V gene sequence: CDR1 SGDLS, CDR2 YYNGEE. CDR3 length: 19 residues.